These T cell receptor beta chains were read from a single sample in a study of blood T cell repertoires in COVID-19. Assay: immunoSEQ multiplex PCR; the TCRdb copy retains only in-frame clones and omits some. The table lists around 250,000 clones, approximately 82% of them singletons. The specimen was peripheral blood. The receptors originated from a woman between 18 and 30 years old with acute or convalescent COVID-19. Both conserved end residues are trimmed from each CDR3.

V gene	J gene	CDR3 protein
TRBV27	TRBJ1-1	ASSSNYLNTEAF
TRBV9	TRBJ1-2	ASSEEGQILYGYT
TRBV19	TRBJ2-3	ASSIRTIADSTDTQY
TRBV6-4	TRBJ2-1	ASSDGGSSYNEQF
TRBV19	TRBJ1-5	ASLDAGTGGNQPQH
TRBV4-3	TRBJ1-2	ASSQDWGQYYGYT
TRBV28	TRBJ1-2	ASSWDRDYGYT
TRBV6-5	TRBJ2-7	ASSYSRESGGYEQY
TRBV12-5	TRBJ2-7	ASGPHKGVREGDEQY
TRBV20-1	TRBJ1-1	SASETDEAF
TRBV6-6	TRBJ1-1	ASSRGLQGPMNTEAF
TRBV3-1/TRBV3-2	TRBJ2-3	ASSQDSPSGRADTQY
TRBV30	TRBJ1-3	AWKSGNTIY
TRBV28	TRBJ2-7	ASSLPGRAYEQY
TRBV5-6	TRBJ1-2	ASSLDGQIYGYT
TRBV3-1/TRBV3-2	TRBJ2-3	ASSQGGFTDTQY
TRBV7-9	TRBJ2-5	ASSVTQETQY
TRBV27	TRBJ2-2	ASSFSRTGELF
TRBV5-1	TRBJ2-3	ASSLGASGSTDTQY
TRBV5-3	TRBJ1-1	ARSLDYMRGATLNTEAF
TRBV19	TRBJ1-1	ASSIQEGNTEAF
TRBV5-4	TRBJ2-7	ASSLSSDRVLYEQY
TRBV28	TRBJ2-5	ASGQASIVGETQY
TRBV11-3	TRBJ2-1	ASSPTLAGGYNEQF
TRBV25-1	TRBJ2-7	ASSASGGEQY
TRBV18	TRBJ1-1	ASSPDGEAVGAF
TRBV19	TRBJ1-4	ASSFPPGQANEKLF
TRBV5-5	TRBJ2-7	ASSGQTYEQY
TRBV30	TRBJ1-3	AWSVSGIGNTIY
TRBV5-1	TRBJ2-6	ASSLFSSGANVLT
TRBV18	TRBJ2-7	ASSPGQANSYEQY
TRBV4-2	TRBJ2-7	ASSQVLTSGRAYEQY
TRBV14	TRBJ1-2	ASSQVINYGYT
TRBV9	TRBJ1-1	ASSVLQGGDTEAF
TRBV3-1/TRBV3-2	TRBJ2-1	ASSQFSPLAGGDEQF
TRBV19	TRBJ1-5	ASRNRGPDNQPQH
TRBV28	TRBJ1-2	ASSATQGLWGYT